The TCR beta chain described here comes from a study of cytomegalovirus exposure and HLA in healthy donors. General study findings and limits: Solely CMV serostatus was available to characterize immune exposure. Reports credit the classifier with highly specific, highly sensitive diagnosis of cytomegalovirus status. The HLA-A and HLA-B alleles of most subjects were reportedly predicted accurately from TCR beta sequences.

Nominally healthy donors provided the samples, though records likely missed some immune exposures. The CDR3 is made up of 17 amino acids. The germline V gene has CDR1 MDHEN and CDR2 SYDVKM. V dropped 7 bases and J dropped 4 bases, with 20 bases sitting between them. This clone was detected once. Its matching antigen is unknown. PCR involved 60 Vbeta and 13 Jbeta primers. The assay was immunoSEQ multiplex PCR, and TCRdb's table has in-frame clones only and misses some. The data contain 65,000 to 85,000 clones, 78% of them singletons. The receptor's source is a woman between 35 and 50 years old in good health and CMV-seropositive. The specimen sequenced was PBMCs. V and J are TRBV28 and TRBJ2-6; the D gene is possibly TRBD1 (7 bases). The CDR3, as DNA: TGTGCCAGCACCCCGACAGGGAGGTTGGCAGGGGCCAACGTCCTGACTTTC. This translates into CASTPTGRLAGANVLTF.